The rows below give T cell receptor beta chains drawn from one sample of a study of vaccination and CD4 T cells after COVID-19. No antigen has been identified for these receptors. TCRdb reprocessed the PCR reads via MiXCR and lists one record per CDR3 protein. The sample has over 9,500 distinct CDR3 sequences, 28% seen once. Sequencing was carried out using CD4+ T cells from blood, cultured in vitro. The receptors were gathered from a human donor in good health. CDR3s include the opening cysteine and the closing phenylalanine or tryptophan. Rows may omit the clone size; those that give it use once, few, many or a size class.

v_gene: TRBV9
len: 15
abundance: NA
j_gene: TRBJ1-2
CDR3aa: CASSPGQGVNYGYTF

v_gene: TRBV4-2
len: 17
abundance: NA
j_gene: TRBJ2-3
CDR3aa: CASSQEGADSSTDTQYF

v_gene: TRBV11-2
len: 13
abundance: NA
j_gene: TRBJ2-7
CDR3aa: CASSLGLTYEQYF

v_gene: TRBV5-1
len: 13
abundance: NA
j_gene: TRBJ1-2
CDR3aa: CASSLGPAYGYTF

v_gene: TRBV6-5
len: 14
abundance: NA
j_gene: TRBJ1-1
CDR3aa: CASSYLQGNTEAFF

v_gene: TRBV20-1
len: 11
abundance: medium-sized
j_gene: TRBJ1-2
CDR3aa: CSARDLVGYTF

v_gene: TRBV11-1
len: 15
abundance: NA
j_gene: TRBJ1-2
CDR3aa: CASSSRTGAVYGYTF

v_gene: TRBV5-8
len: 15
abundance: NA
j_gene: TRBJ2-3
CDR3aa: CASSAADRVADTQYF

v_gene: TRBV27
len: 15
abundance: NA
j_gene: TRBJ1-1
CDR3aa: CASSLISVRGTEAFF

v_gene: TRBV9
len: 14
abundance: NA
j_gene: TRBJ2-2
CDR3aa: CASSFTGVTGELFF

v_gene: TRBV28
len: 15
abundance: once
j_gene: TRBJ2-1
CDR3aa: CASSKGQGRDNEQFF

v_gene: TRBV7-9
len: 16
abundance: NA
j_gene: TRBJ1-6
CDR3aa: CASSTVAGTGNSPLHF

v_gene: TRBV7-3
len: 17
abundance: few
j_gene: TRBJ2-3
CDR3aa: CASSLRGVLPAPDTQYF

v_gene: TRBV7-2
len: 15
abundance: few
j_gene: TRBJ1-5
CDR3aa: CASSHGGGEYQPQHF

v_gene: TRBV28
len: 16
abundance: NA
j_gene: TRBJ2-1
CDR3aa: CASSFPLAGSYNEQFF

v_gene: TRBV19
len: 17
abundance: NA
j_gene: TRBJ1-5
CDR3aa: CASSPRDRGPINQPQHF

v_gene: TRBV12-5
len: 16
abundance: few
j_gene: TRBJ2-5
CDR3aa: CASGPGASGGQETQYF

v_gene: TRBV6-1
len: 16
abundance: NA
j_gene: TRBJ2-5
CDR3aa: CASSASSWEAQETQYF